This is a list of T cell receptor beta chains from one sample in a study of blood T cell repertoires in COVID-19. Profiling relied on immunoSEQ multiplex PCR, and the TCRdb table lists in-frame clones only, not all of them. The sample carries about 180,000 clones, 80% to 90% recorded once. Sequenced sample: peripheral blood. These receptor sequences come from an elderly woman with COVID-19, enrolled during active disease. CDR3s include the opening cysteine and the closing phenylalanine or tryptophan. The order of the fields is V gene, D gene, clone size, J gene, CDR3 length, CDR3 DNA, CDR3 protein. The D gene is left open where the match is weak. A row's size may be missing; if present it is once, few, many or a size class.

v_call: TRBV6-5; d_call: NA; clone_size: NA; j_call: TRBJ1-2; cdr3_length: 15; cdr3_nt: TGTGCCAGCAGTTACTCGAACCGGGATCGGGATGGCTACACCTTC; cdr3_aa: CASSYSNRDRDGYTF
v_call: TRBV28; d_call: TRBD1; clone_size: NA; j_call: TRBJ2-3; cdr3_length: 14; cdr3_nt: TGTGCCATCTCCGGGACAGGGGGCACAGATACGCAGTATTTT; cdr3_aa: CAISGTGGTDTQYF
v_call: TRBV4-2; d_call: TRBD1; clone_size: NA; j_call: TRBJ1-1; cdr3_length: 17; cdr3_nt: TGTGCCAGCAGCCCACGGCTCCTACAGGGGGGGAACACTGAAGCTTTCTTT; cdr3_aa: CASSPRLLQGGNTEAFF
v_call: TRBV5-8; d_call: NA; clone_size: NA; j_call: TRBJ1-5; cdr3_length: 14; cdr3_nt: TGTGCCAGCAGCTTGGAGGGGCCCGCTCAGCCCCAGCATTTT; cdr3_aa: CASSLEGPAQPQHF
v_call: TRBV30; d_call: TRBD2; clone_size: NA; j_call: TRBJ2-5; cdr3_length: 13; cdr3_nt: TGTGCCTGGAAGGTGGGGGGGGGAGAGACCCAGTACTTC; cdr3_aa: CAWKVGGGETQYF
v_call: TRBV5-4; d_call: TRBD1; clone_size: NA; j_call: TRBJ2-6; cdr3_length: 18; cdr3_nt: TGTGCCAGCAGCCAGCGGACAGGGATCCTCTCTGGGGCCAACGTCCTGACTTTC; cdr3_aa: CASSQRTGILSGANVLTF
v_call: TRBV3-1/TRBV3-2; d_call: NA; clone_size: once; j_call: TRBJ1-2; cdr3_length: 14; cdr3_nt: TGTGCCAGCAGCCAATGGAAGGGGTCCGGAGGCTACACCTTC; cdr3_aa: CASSQWKGSGGYTF
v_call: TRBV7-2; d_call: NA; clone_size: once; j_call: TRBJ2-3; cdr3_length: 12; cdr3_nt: TGTGCCAGCGGGCAGGGGAAAGATACGCAGTATTTT; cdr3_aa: CASGQGKDTQYF
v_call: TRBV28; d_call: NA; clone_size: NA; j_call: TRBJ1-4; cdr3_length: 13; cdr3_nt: TGTGCCAGCAGTTTATTCAGGGGTGAAAAACTGTTTTTT; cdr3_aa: CASSLFRGEKLFF
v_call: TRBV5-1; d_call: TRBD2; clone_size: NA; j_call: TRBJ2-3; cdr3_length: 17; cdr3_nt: TGCGCCAGCAGCCCAATGCCCGGGACTAGCGGGAGGCATACGCAGTATTTT; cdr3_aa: CASSPMPGTSGRHTQYF
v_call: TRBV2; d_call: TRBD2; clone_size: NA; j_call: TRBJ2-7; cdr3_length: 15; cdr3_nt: TGTGCCAGCAGTGAGTCACTAGCGGGATCCTACGAGCAGTACTTC; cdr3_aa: CASSESLAGSYEQYF
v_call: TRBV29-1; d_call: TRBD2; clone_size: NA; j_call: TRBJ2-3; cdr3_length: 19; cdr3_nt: TGCAGCGTTGGGGGTTGGGGACTAGCGGGAGGCCCGCTTATCGATACGCAGTATTTT; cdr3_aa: CSVGGWGLAGGPLIDTQYF
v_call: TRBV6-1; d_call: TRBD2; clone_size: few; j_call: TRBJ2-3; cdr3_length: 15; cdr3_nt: TGTGCCAGCAGTGAACTAGCGGGACCGCGCGATACGCAGTATTTT; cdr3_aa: CASSELAGPRDTQYF
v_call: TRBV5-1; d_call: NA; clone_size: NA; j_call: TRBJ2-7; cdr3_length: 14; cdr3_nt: TGCGCCAGCAGCTCAGGACAGTCCTCCTACGAGCAGTACTTC; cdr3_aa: CASSSGQSSYEQYF
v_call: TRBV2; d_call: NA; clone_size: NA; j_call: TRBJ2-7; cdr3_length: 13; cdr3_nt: TGTGCCAGCAGTACAGTGCGATCCTACGAGCAGTACTTC; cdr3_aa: CASSTVRSYEQYF
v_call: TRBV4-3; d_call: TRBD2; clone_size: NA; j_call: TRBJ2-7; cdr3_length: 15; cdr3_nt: TGCGCCAGCAGCCTCAACGCGGGGGGAGCTTACGAGCAGTACTTC; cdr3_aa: CASSLNAGGAYEQYF
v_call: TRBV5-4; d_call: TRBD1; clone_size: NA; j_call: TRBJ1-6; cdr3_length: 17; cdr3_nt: TGTGCCAGCAGCCCGGGACAGGGGAGCTCCTATAATTCACCCCTCCACTTT; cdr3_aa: CASSPGQGSSYNSPLHF
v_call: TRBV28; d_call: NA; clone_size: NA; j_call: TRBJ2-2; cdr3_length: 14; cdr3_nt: TGTGCCAGCAGATACAGGGTATCAACCGGGGAGCTGTTTTTT; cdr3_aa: CASRYRVSTGELFF
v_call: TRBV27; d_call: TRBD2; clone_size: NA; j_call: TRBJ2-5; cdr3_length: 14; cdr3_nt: TGTGCCAGCAGTCCCCCGGGACTAGCGGAGACCCAGTACTTC; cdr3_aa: CASSPPGLAETQYF
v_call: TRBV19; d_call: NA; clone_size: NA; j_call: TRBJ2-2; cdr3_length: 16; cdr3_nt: TGTGCCAGTAGAAGGGAGGTTAATACGAACACCGGGGAGCTGTTTTTT; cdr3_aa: CASRREVNTNTGELFF
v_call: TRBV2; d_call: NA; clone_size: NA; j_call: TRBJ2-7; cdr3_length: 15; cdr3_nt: TGTGCCAGCAGTCGTACACCGGGAGCTGGATACGAGCAGTACTTC; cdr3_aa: CASSRTPGAGYEQYF
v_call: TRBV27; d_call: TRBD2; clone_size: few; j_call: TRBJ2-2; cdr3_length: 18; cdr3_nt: TGTGCCAGCAGTGATGGGACTAGCGGGGGAATACTCACCGGGGAGCTGTTTTTT; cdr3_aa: CASSDGTSGGILTGELFF
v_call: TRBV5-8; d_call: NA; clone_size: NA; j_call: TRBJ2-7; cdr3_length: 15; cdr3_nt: TGTGCCAGCAGCTCCCCCCGCGGAGCGACCTACGAGCAGTACTTC; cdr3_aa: CASSSPRGATYEQYF
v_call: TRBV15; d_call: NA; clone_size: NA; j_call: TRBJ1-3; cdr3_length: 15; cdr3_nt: TGTGCCACCAGCAGGGAACAGGGATCTGGAAACACCATATATTTT; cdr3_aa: CATSREQGSGNTIYF
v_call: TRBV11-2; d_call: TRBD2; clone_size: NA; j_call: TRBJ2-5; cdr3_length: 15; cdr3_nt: TGTGCCAGCAGAAGGCTGGGGGGGGAGCAAGAGACCCAGTACTTC; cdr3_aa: CASRRLGGEQETQYF
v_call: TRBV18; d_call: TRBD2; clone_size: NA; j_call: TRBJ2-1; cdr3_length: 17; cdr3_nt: TGTGCCAGCTCACCGCCGTCGGGTAGCGGGGGCAGGAATGAGCAGTTCTTC; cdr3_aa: CASSPPSGSGGRNEQFF
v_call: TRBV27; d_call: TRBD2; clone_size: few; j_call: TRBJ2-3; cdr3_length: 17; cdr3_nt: TGTGCCAGCAGTCCCCGAGGTAGCGGGGGGATCACAGATACGCAGTATTTT; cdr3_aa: CASSPRGSGGITDTQYF
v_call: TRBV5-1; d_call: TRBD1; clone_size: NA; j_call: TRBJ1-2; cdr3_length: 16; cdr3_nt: TGCGCCAGCAGCTTGCGGGGACAGGGGGAGCACTATGGCTACACCTTC; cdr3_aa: CASSLRGQGEHYGYTF
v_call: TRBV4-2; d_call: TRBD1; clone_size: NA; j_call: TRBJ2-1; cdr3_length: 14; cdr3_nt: TGTGCCAGCAGCCGCAGGGGGAGACTCAATGAGCAGTTCTTC; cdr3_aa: CASSRRGRLNEQFF
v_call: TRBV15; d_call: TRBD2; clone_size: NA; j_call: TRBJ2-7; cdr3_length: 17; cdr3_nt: TGTGCCACCAGCAGAGATCTGCAGGGGACTAGCGGGGGCCGGCAGTACTTC; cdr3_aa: CATSRDLQGTSGGRQYF
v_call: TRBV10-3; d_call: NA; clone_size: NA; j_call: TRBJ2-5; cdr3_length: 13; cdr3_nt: TGTGCCATCAGTGAGATAGCGAGGGAGACCCAGTACTTC; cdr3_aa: CAISEIARETQYF
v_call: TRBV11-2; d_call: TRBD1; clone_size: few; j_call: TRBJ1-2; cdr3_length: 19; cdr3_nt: TGTGCCAGCAGCCGCGGACAGGGAAGTTTCCTCAGCCTTAACTATGGCTACACCTTC; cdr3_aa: CASSRGQGSFLSLNYGYTF
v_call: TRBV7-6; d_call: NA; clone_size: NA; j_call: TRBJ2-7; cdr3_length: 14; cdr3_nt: TGTGCCAGCAGCTTAGGCCCAACAGCCTACGAGCAGTACTTC; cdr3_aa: CASSLGPTAYEQYF
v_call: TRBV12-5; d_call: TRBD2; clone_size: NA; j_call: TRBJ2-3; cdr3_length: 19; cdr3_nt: TGTGCTAGTGGTTTGGGACCCCGTGGACTAGCGGGAGCCCCAGATACGCAGTATTTT; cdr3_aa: CASGLGPRGLAGAPDTQYF
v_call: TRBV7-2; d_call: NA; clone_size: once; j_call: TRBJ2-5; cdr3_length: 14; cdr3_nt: TGTGCCAGCAGCTCTGCCGGGTCCCAAGAGACCCAGTACTTC; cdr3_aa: CASSSAGSQETQYF
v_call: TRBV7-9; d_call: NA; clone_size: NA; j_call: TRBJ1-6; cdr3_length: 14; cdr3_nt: TGTGCCAGCAGCTTAGGAACGGATAATTCACCCCTCCACTTT; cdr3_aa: CASSLGTDNSPLHF
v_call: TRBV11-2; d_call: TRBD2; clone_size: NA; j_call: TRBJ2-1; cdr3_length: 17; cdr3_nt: TGTGCCAGCAGCCTCCTTAGCGGGGGTGATCCCTACAATGAGCAGTTCTTC; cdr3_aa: CASSLLSGGDPYNEQFF
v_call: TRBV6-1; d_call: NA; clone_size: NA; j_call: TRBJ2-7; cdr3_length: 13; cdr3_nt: TGTGCCAGCAGTGATCGCGGGTACTACGAGCAGTACTTC; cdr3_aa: CASSDRGYYEQYF
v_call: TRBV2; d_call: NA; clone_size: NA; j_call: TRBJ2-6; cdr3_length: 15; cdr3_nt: TGTGCCAGCAGTGGTGGCAGGGCTGGGGCCAACGTCCTGACTTTC; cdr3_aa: CASSGGRAGANVLTF
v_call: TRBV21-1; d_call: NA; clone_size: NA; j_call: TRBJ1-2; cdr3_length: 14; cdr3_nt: TGTGCCAGCAGCCCTGACAGGCTTAACTATGGCTACACCTTC; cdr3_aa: CASSPDRLNYGYTF
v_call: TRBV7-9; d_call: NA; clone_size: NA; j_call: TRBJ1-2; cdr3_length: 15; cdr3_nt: TGTGCCAGCAGCTTAGTTGGGGGCCTTAACTATGGCTACACCTTC; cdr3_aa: CASSLVGGLNYGYTF
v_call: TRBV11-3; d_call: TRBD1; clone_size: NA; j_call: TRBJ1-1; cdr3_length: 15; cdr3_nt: TGTGCCAGCAGCGCGACAGGGCTCAGTGGTACTGAAGCTTTCTTT; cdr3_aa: CASSATGLSGTEAFF
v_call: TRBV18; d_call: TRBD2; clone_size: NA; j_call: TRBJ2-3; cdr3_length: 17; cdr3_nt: TGTGCCAGCTCACCAAGGTTCCCTAGCGGGGGGGAAGATACGCAGTATTTT; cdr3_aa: CASSPRFPSGGEDTQYF
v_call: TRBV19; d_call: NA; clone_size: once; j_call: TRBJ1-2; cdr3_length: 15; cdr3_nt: TGTGCCAGTATGGAGCACTCACCTTATAACTATGGCTACACCTTC; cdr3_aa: CASMEHSPYNYGYTF
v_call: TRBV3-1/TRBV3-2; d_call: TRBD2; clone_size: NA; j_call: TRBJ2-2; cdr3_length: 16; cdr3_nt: TGTGCCAGCAGCCAGGGAATAGCGGGGAACACCGGGGAGCTGTTTTTT; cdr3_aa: CASSQGIAGNTGELFF
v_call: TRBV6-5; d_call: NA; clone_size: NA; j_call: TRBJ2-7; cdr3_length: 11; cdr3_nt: TGTGCCAGCAGGGACAACTACGAGCAGTACTTC; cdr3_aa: CASRDNYEQYF
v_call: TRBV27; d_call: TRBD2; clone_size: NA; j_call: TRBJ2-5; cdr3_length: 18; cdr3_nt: TGTGCCAGCAGTTCTTTTGGGCTAGCGGGAGCAGGGAGGGAGACCCAGTACTTC; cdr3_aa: CASSSFGLAGAGRETQYF
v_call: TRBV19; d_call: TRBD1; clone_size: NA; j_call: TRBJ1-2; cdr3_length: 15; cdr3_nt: TGTGCCAGTAGTATGGAATGGGGACAGGGGAGTGGCTACACCTTC; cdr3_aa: CASSMEWGQGSGYTF
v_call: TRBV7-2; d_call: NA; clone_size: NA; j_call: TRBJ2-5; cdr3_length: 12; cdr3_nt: TGTGCCAGCAGCTCATCGCGTGGGACCCAGTACTTC; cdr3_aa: CASSSSRGTQYF
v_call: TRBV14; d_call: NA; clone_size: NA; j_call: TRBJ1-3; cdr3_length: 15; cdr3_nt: TGTGCCAGCAGCCAAGGCACATACTCTGGAAACACCATATATTTT; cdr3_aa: CASSQGTYSGNTIYF
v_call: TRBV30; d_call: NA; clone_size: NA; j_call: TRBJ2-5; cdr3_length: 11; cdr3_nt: TGTGCCTGGAGTCCTGAGGAGACCCAGTACTTC; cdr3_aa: CAWSPEETQYF
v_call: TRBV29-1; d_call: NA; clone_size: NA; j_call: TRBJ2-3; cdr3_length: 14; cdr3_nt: TGCAGCGTTGAAGGCCCGGGAAGAATAGATACGCAGTATTTT; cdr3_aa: CSVEGPGRIDTQYF
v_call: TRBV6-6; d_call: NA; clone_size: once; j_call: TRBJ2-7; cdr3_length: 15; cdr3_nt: TGTGCCAGCAGTTACCCCGGGAGTGACTCGGTCGAGCAGTACTTC; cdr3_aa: CASSYPGSDSVEQYF